The following is a TCR beta chain sequence with its context. TCR alpha and beta CDR3 regions were amplified from RNA using iRepertoire nested multiplex PCR. TCRdb re-called the multiplex PCR reads with MiXCR, one entry per CDR3 protein. Altogether about 140,000 distinct CDR3 sequences are present, around 40% being singletons, with the ten largest covering around 20%. V shed 4 bases and J 1 base; nucleotides not matched to a gene: 6. CDR3 length: 15 amino acids. CDR1 is LGHNT, CDR2 FRNRAP, per germline. The sample belongs to a study of glioma-infiltrating T cells. The sample consisted of glioma tissue, nonneoplastic brain tissue, or PBMCs (not recorded which). The origin of this receptor is a human donor with low-grade glioma or glioblastoma, undergoing nonglioma brain surgery, or in good health (not recorded which). The rearrangement joins TRBV12-5 to TRBJ2-5; 7 positions agree with TRBD1. This chain's CDR3 is CASGSRDRAQETQYF. CDR3 nucleotide sequence: TGTGCTAGTGGTTCTCGAGACAGGGCCCAAGAGACCCAGTACTTC.